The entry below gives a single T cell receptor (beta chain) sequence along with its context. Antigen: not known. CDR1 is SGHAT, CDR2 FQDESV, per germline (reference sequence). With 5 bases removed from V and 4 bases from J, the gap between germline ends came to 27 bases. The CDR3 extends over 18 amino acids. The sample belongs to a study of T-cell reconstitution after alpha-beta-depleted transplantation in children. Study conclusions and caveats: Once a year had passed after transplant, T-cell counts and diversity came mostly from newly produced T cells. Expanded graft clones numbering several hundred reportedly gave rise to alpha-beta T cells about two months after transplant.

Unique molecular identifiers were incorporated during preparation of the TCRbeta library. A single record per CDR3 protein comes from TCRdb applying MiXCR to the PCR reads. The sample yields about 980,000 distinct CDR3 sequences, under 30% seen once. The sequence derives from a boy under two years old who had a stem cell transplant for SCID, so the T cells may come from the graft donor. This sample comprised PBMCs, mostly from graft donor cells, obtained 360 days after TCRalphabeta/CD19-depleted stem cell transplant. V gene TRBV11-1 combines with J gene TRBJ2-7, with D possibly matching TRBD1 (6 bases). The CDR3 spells CASSPDRDLGQPIYEQYF. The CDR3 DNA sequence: TGTGCCAGCAGCCCAGACCGCGATCTCGGACAGCCTATTTACGAGCAGTACTTC.